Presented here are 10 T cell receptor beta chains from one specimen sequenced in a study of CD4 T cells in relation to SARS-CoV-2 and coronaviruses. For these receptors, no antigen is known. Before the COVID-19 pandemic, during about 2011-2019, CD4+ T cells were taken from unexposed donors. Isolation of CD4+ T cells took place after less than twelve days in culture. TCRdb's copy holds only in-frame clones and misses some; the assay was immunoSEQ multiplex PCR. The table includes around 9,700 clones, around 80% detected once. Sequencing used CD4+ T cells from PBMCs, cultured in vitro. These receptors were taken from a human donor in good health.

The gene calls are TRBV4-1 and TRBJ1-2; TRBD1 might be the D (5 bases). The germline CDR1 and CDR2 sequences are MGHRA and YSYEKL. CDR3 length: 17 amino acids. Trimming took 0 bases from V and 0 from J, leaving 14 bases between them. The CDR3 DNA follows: TGCGCCAGCAGCCAAGATACGGGCACAGGCCCTAACTATGGCTACACCTTC. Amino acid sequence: CASSQDTGTGPNYGYTF.

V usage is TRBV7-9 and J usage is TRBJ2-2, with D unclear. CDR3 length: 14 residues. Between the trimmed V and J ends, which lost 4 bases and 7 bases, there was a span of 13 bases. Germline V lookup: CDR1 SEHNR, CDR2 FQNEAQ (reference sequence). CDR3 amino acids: CASSSSWGGGELFF. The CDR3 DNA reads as TGTGCCAGCAGCTCCTCATGGGGTGGCGGGGAGCTGTTTTTT.

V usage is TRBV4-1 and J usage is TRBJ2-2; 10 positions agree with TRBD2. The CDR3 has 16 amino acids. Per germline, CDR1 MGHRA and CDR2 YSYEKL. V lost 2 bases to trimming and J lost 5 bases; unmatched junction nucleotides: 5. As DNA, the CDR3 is TGCGCCAGCAGCCAACTAGCGGGAGTTGGTACCGGGGAGCTGTTTTTT. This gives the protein CASSQLAGVGTGELFF.

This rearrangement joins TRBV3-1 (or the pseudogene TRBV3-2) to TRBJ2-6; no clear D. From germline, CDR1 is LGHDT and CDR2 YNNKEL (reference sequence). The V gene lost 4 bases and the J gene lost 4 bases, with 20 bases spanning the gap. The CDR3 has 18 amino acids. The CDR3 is CASSLASLRRGGANVLTF. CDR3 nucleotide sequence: TGTGCCAGCAGCCTTGCTTCGCTGCGACGCGGCGGGGCCAACGTCCTGACTTTC.

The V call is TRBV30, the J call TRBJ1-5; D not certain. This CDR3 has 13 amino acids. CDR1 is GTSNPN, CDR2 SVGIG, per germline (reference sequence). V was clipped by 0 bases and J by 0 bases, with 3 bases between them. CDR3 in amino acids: CAWSVSSNQPQHF. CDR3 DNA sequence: TGTGCCTGGAGTGTCTCTAGCAATCAGCCCCAGCATTTT. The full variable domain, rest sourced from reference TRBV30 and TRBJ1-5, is SQTIHQWPATLVQPVGSPLSLECTVEGTSNPNLYWYRQAAGRGLQLLFYSVGIGQISSEVPQNLSASRPQDRQFILSSKKLLLSDSGFYLCAWSVSSNQPQHFGDGTRLSIL.

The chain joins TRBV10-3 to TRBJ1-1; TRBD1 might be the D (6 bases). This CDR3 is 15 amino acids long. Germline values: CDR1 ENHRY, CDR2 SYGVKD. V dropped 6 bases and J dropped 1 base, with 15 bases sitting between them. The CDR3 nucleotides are TGTGCCATCAGCCTCACAGGGAACACGAACACTGAAGCTTTCTTT. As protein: CAISLTGNTNTEAFF.

This CDR3 reads CASTPAGTDTQYF. The CDR3 coding sequence is TGTGCCAGCACGCCGGCAGGCACAGATACGCAGTATTTT. V and J are TRBV6-5 and TRBJ2-3; unclear D gene. Per germline, CDR1 MNHEY and CDR2 SVGAGI. The ends were cut back, 7 bases at V and 1 base at J, with 9 bases in the middle. This CDR3 region has 13 residues.

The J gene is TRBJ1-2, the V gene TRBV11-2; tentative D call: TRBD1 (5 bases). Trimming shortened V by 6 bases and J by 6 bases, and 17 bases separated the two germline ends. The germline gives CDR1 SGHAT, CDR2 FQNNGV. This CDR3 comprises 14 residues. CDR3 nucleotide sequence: TGTGCCAGCAGAACCCGGGGGGAAAAGAATGGCTACACCTTC. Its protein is CASRTRGEKNGYTF.

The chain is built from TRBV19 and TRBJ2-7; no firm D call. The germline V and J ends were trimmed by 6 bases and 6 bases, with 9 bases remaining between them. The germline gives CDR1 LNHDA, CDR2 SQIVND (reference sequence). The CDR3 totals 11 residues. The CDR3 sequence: CASRGSGEQYF. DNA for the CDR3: TGTGCCAGTAGAGGCTCGGGCGAGCAGTACTTC.

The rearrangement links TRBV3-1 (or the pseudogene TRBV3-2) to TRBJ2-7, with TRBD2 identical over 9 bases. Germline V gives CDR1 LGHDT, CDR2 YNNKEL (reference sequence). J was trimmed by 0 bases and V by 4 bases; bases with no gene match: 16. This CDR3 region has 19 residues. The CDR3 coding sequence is TGTGCCAGCAGCCGACCCGGGACCGTATGTAGCGGGAGCTCCTACGAGCAGTACTTC. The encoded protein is CASSRPGTVCSGSSYEQYF.